The T cell receptor (beta chain) under discussion was sequenced for a study of T cell changes during pregnancy in multiple sclerosis. The germline V gene encodes CDR1 SQVTM and CDR2 ANQGSEA. The ends lost 6 bases at V and 4 bases at J; junction bases unmatched: 11. The CDR3 spans 15 residues. Clones were read by immunoSEQ multiplex PCR, and TCRdb kept only the in-frame ones, dropping some. The sample includes around 78,000 clones, 93% of them seen just once. This clonotype was obtained from a female donor with multiple sclerosis, enrolled in a pregnancy study. The chain is built from TRBV29-1 and TRBJ1-1; 10 nucleotides align to TRBD1. The source material was peripheral blood, sampled in the second trimester of pregnancy. CDR3 sequence reads: CSVSPTGGRGTEAFF. DNA of the CDR3: TGCAGCGTAAGCCCGACAGGGGGCCGGGGCACTGAAGCTTTCTTT.